The 8 T cell receptor beta chains reported below all come from one sample, sequenced in a study of blood T cells in healthy people across ages. PCR was performed a second time for roughly 7 to 12 cycles using a sample-barcoded 5' primer and a J-beta primer mix. TCRdb processed the 5' RACE reads anew with MiXCR; each CDR3 protein has one entry. The sample lists under 1,000,000 distinct CDR3 sequences, more than 35% occurring once. Sequencing used blood. The receptors derive from a man older than 75 in good health.

This chain joins TRBV20-1 and TRBJ1-2; 10 bases are shared with TRBD1. The CDR3 is 16 amino acids. The J segment lost 9 bases and the V segment lost 3 bases, leaving 16 bases of the junction unmatched. Germline lookup yields CDR1 DFQATT and CDR2 SNEGSKA (reference sequence). In nucleotides, the CDR3 is TGCAGTGCTAGTGGTCCGGGACAGGGGACGAGTGGTAGCTACACCTTC. Protein product: CSASGPGQGTSGSYTF.

In this sample, this clonotype turned up many times. This chain links TRBV15 with TRBJ2-5, with 9 bases lining up with TRBD2. Germline-derived CDR1 and CDR2 are LNHNV and YYDKDF (reference sequence). The trim removed 0 bases at V and 2 bases at J, leaving 7 bases unmatched. The CDR3 is 17 amino acids. The CDR3 nucleotides read TGTGCCACCAGCAGAGATCTTAGGAGCGGGAGGCAAGAGACCCAGTACTTC. Translated, it gives CATSRDLRSGRQETQYF.

V is TRBV29-1 and J is TRBJ2-4; maybe TRBD2 (7 bases). The better agreement between TRBJ2-5 and the DNA end casts doubt on the J call. The germline V gene has CDR1 SQVTM and CDR2 ANQGSEA. CDR3 length: 16 amino acids. CDR3 amino acids: CSVRGVIERGKETQYF. The CDR3 DNA reads as TGCAGCGTTAGGGGGGTTATCGAGCGGGGTAAAGAGACCCAGTACTTC.

The J gene is TRBJ2-7, the V gene TRBV9; 9 bases agree with TRBD2. CDR3 size: 17 residues. Germline V CDR1 and CDR2: SGDLS, YYNGEE. V trimming: 4 bases; J trimming: 3 bases; junction bases outside the gene matches: 14. The CDR3 protein is CASSPFPGLADFYEQYF. The CDR3 region has the DNA TGTGCCAGCAGCCCCTTTCCGGGACTAGCTGACTTCTACGAGCAGTACTTC.

The chain uses TRBV29-1 and TRBJ2-7, with 7 bases that match TRBD1. The CDR3 covers 14 residues. Germline values: CDR1 SQVTM, CDR2 ANQGSEA. Trimming took 3 bases from V and 7 from J; bases not matched to a gene: 12. The CDR3 sequence: CSVEGQKGINEQYF. The CDR3 bases are TGCAGCGTTGAGGGACAGAAAGGTATTAATGAGCAGTACTTC.

This chain uses TRBV5-6 with TRBJ1-2, with D perhaps TRBD1 (6 bases). The CDR3 covers 10 residues. Trimming took off 4 bases at V and 13 bases at J, with 11 bases between the two ends. From germline, CDR1 is SGHDT and CDR2 YYEEEE. The CDR3 bases are TGTGCCAGCAGCAACCGGGACATCACCTTC. Protein product: CASSNRDITF. Filled out from reference TRBV5-6 and TRBJ1-2, the complete variable domain reads DAGVTQSPTHLIKTRGQQVTLRCSPKSGHDTVSWYQQALGQGPQFIFQYYEEEERQRGNFPDRFSGHQFPNYSSELNVNALLLGDSALYLCASSNRDITFGSGTRLTVV.

In its sample, this clonotype was seen a few times. This rearrangement joins TRBV6-2 or TRBV6-3 to TRBJ2-7; no firm D call. V was trimmed by 7 bases and J by 0 bases, leaving 16 bases between them. The germline CDR1 and CDR2 sequences are MNHEY and SVGEGT. The CDR3 consists of 15 residues. The CDR3 sequence: CASTLSSPGSYEQYF. The CDR3 DNA reads as TGTGCCAGCACCCTATCCTCCCCAGGCTCCTACGAGCAGTACTTC.

Concerning this clonotype: This may be a read error, as it is one base from a much larger clone. The CDR3 region is CSVGTGRSEQFF. The CDR3 DNA reads as TGCAGCGTTGGAACAGGGAGGAGTGAGCAGTTCTTC. The chain carries TRBV29-1 and TRBJ2-1; D is perhaps TRBD1 or TRBD2 (6 bases each). V lost 4 bases, J lost 9 bases, and 13 bases lay in between. CDR1 is SQVTM and CDR2 is ANQGSEA in the germline V gene. The CDR3 has 12 residues.